The 21 T cell receptor beta chains below come from one sample, sequenced in a study of cytomegalovirus exposure and HLA in healthy donors. The PCR contained 60 Vbeta and 13 Jbeta primers. Assay used: immunoSEQ multiplex PCR; TCRdb lists only in-frame clones, some missing. The sample lists 55,000 to 80,000 clones, around 78% occurring once. Sample: PBMCs. These receptors were obtained from a man aged 35-49 years in good health and CMV-seronegative.

The chain couples TRBV9 to TRBJ2-2, with TRBD2 identical over 7 bases. The ends lost 7 bases at V and 3 bases at J; junction bases unmatched: 3. Per the germline V gene, CDR1 is SGDLS and CDR2 is YYNGEE. The CDR3 contains 13 residues. The CDR3 sequence is CASREEDTGELFF. The CDR3 DNA is TGTGCCAGCCGGGAGGAGGACACCGGGGAGCTGTTTTTT. The complete variable domain, with remaining parts taken from reference TRBV9 and TRBJ2-2, reads DSGVTQTPKHLITATGQRVTLRCSPRSGDLSVYWYQQSLDQGLQFLIQYYNGEERAKGNILERFSAQQFPDLHSELNLSSLELGDSALYFCASREEDTGELFFGEGSRLTVL.

The rearrangement links TRBV19 to TRBJ1-4; a possible D gene is TRBD1 (6 bases). In germline, CDR1 is LNHDA, CDR2 SQIVND (reference sequence). Trimming stripped 6 bases from V and 6 bases from J, with 11 bases between. This CDR3 region has 13 residues. The DNA of the CDR3 is TGTGCCAGTAGACAGGGCAATGATGAAAAACTGTTTTTT. Protein sequence: CASRQGNDEKLFF.

The chain links TRBV5-3 to TRBJ2-7, with TRBD2 matching 7 bases. TRBV5-3 is an ORF for which the function is uncertain. The junction had 14 bases not matched to a gene; V was cut back by 7 bases and J by 4 bases. There are 15 residues in the CDR3. The CDR3 here is CARGSPGLAAYEQYF. The CDR3 DNA sequence: TGTGCCAGAGGCTCGCCCGGGCTAGCGGCGTACGAGCAGTACTTC.

The chain recombines TRBV7-2 with TRBJ2-4, with 7 bases lining up with TRBD2. The CDR3 has 15 amino acids. V lost 6 bases to trimming and J lost 0 bases; unmatched junction nucleotides: 5. Germline V gene data show CDR1 as SGHTA and CDR2 as FQGNSA. CDR3 nucleotides: TGTGCCAGCAGGGTATCGGGGGGAGCCAAAAACATTCAGTACTTC. It encodes CASRVSGGAKNIQYF.

CDR3 sequence (DNA): TGTGCCAGCAGCTTAGCCCCCGATTCACCCCTCCACTTT. It encodes CASSLAPDSPLHF. The genes are TRBV7-6 and TRBJ1-6; D is uncertain. Trimming removed 0 bases at V and 8 bases at J, with 5 bases between. The CDR3 runs to 13 residues. From germline, CDR1 is SGHVS and CDR2 FNYEAQ.

The V call is TRBV19, the J call TRBJ2-2; 9 bases match TRBD2. The V gene's germline CDR1 is LNHDA and CDR2 SQIVND (reference sequence). J gave up 0 bases and V 9 bases, and 14 bases lay outside the gene matches. The CDR3 runs to 18 residues. CDR3 sequence (DNA): TGTGCCAGCGAGGAGGATAGCGGGAGTGTTGCGAACACCGGGGAGCTGTTTTTT. Translation gives CASEEDSGSVANTGELFF.

The genes are TRBV11-2 and TRBJ2-7; D is possibly TRBD1 (6 bases). Looked up from germline, CDR1 is SGHAT and CDR2 is FQNNGV. Trimming took off 1 base at V and 1 base at J, with 11 bases between the two ends. The CDR3 loop spans 15 amino acids. CDR3 region: CASSLGSGVSYEQYF. As DNA, the CDR3 is TGTGCCAGCAGCTTAGGCTCAGGGGTTTCCTACGAGCAGTACTTC.

The genes are TRBV5-1 and TRBJ2-1, with D maybe TRBD2 (5 bases). V lost 0 bases, J lost 2 bases, and 12 bases lay in between. Germline lookup yields CDR1 SGHRS and CDR2 YFSETQ. This CDR3 region has 16 residues. In nucleotides, the CDR3 is TGCGCCAGCAGCTTGGGGCCAGCGGCAGCCTACAATGAGCAGTTCTTC. Its protein product is CASSLGPAAAYNEQFF. Variable domain in full (rest from reference TRBV5-1 and TRBJ2-1): KAGVTQTPRYLIKTRGQQVTLSCSPISGHRSVSWYQQTPGQGLQFLFEYFSETQRNKGNFPGRFSGRQFSNSRSEMNVSTLELGDSALYLCASSLGPAAAYNEQFFGPGTRLTVL.

V and J are TRBV7-2 and TRBJ2-7; TRBD1 aligns across 8 bases. From germline, CDR1 is SGHTA and CDR2 FQGNSA. This CDR3 has 14 residues. Trimming took 3 bases from V and 13 from J; bases not matched to a gene: 14. The CDR3, as DNA: TGTGCCAGCAGCTTGGACAGGGTCTCCCCCCCTCATTACTTC. Protein: CASSLDRVSPPHYF.

This clone was counted once. The chain employs TRBV6-1 and TRBJ1-5; TRBD1 aligns across 8 bases. The CDR3 consists of 15 residues. In germline, CDR1 is MNHNS, CDR2 SASEGT. J lost 6 bases, V lost 5 bases, and 9 bases had no gene match. The CDR3 coding sequence is TGTGCCAGCAGTCCGGACAGGGATCTATTTCAGCCCCAGCATTTT. Translating gives CASSPDRDLFQPQHF.

In this sample, this clone turned up once. V gene TRBV11-2 combines with J gene TRBJ2-3; TRBD2 matches 7 bases. The CDR3 has 16 amino acids. J gave up 5 bases and V 1 base, and 9 bases lay outside the gene matches. The V gene's germline CDR1 is SGHAT and CDR2 FQNNGV. CDR3 in amino acids: CASSLAPWGREDTQYF. The CDR3 coding sequence is TGTGCCAGCAGCTTAGCCCCCTGGGGGAGGGAAGATACGCAGTATTTT.

The chain is built from TRBV28 and TRBJ2-1; 7 bases are shared with TRBD2. This CDR3 comprises 20 residues. With V trimmed by 6 bases and J by 0 bases, 20 bases remained unmatched. Germline V gives CDR1 MDHEN, CDR2 SYDVKM. CDR3 residues: CASRSPSIPPSGSSYNEQFF. CDR3 sequence (DNA): TGTGCCAGCAGAAGTCCCTCGATCCCGCCTAGCGGTAGCTCCTACAATGAGCAGTTCTTC.

CDR3 sequence: CASRSWNGGGPDTQYF. CDR3 nucleotides: TGTGCCAGCCGTTCTTGGAACGGCGGGGGGCCAGATACGCAGTATTTT. The J gene is TRBJ2-3, the V gene TRBV7-9; TRBD2 matches at 8 bases. V gave up 8 bases and J gave up 4 bases; unmatched junction bases: 14. CDR3 length: 16 amino acids. Germline V gene sequence: CDR1 SEHNR, CDR2 FQNEAQ (reference sequence).

The chain recombines TRBV7-9 with TRBJ1-1, with 7 bases fitting TRBD1. The CDR3 sequence is 15 residues long. The ends lost 5 bases at V and 1 base at J; junction bases unmatched: 7. The germline CDR1 and CDR2 sequences are SEHNR and FQNEAQ (reference sequence). The CDR3 loop is CASSPKTGRNTEAFF. The CDR3 DNA reads TGTGCCAGCAGCCCCAAGACAGGGAGGAACACTGAAGCTTTCTTT.

The V gene is TRBV5-5, the J gene TRBJ1-2, with 10 bases that match TRBD1. The CDR3 contains 19 residues. Trimming cost V 0 bases and J 4 bases; bases outside gene matches: 15. CDR1 is SGHKS and CDR2 is YYEKEE in the germline V gene (reference sequence). The CDR3 sequence: CASSLDSLSGTGEGYGYTF. CDR3 nucleotide sequence: TGTGCCAGCAGCTTGGATTCTCTTAGCGGGACAGGGGAGGGCTATGGCTACACCTTC.

The rearrangement joins TRBV7-2 to TRBJ2-2, with 10 positions matching TRBD2. The junction had 14 bases not matched to a gene; V was cut back by 6 bases and J by 7 bases. There are 17 residues in the CDR3. The germline CDR1 and CDR2 sequences are SGHTA and FQGNSA. The CDR3 coding sequence is TGTGCCAGCAGTCCTCAGTGGCTAGCGGGAGCGGGCGGGGAGCTGTTTTTT. This gives the protein CASSPQWLAGAGGELFF.

V and J are TRBV4-1 and TRBJ1-6, with 8 positions matching TRBD1. The germline gives CDR1 MGHRA, CDR2 YSYEKL. The CDR3 is made up of 15 amino acids. Germline trimming cut 0 bases from V and 8 bases from J; bases unmatched to any gene: 3. The CDR3 DNA follows: TGCGCCAGCAGCCAAGAAGACAGGGGTTATTCACCCCTCCACTTT. It specifies CASSQEDRGYSPLHF.

The chain has TRBV7-8 and TRBJ1-1; D is ambiguous. Germline V lookup: CDR1 SGHVS, CDR2 FQNEAQ. This CDR3 contains 15 residues. The V end lost 4 bases, the J end lost 4 bases, and 16 bases lay between the germline ends. CDR3 amino acids: CASSSSSTSGTEAFF. The CDR3 DNA reads as TGTGCCAGCAGCTCCTCGTCCACATCGGGCACTGAAGCTTTCTTT.

The chain is built from TRBV21-1 and TRBJ2-3; the D call of TRBD1 is as the table states it, not checked on the DNA. TRBV21-1 is marked as a pseudogene. The CDR3 has 18 residues. CDR3 loop: CASSKRAGGSQDTDTQYF. DNA of the CDR3: TGTGCCAGCAGCAAAAGGGCAGGGGGCAGTCAGGACACAGATACGCAGTATTTT.

V and J are TRBV7-8 and TRBJ1-1, with 8 bases aligning to TRBD1. Trimming cost V 0 bases and J 7 bases; bases outside gene matches: 7. CDR1 SGHVS and CDR2 FQNEAQ come from the germline V gene. The CDR3 loop spans 15 amino acids. As DNA, the CDR3 is TGTGCCAGCAGCTTAGCGGGGGCAGGGGGCCTTGAAGCTTTCTTT. Translation gives CASSLAGAGGLEAFF. The full variable domain, completed using reference TRBV7-8 and TRBJ1-1, is GAGVSQSPRYKVAKRGQDVALRCDPISGHVSLFWYQQALGQGPEFLTYFQNEAQLDKSGLPSDRFFAERPEGSVSTLKIQRTQQEDSAVYLCASSLAGAGGLEAFFGQGTRLTVV.

The chain couples TRBV5-4 to TRBJ2-1; tentative D call: TRBD1 (5 bases). V was cut by 4 bases and J by 10 bases, with 15 bases left in between. The CDR3 runs 13 residues. Germline V gene lookup returns CDR1 SGHNT and CDR2 YYREEE (reference sequence). The DNA for the CDR3 is TGTGCCAGCAGCAGCACGCAGGGTGGGGAGCAGTTCTTC. Protein sequence: CASSSTQGGEQFF.